Listed below are T cell receptor beta chains from one sample, sequenced in a study of shared clonotypes between healthy human individuals. TCRdb's copy holds only in-frame clones and misses some; the assay was immunoSEQ multiplex PCR. The table records about 980,000 clones, approximately 80% of them present only once. The sample was memory CD4+ T cells sorted from blood. These receptors all stem from a man in his late teens or twenties in good health. Both conserved end residues are part of each CDR3. The D gene is left open where the match is weak. Size is omitted from some rows. Given values are once, few, many or a class for expanded clones.

v_gene	abundance	j_gene	d_gene	CDR3nt	CDR3aa
TRBV30	.	TRBJ2-4	.	TGTGCCTGGAGTTGGGACCGAGGGGCCAAAAACATTCAGTACTTC	CAWSWDRGAKNIQYF
TRBV4-3	.	TRBJ2-4	TRBD1	TGCGCCAGCAGCCAGGGGGACAGGACCTTAGCCAAAAACATTCAGTACTTC	CASSQGDRTLAKNIQYF
TRBV9	.	TRBJ2-1	TRBD1	TGTGCCAGCAGCGTAGACGGGACAGGATTTAATGAGCAGTTCTTC	CASSVDGTGFNEQFF
TRBV10-3	.	TRBJ1-5	.	TGTGCCATCAGTGAGTCCGGACAGCCCAATCAGCCCCAGCATTTT	CAISESGQPNQPQHF
TRBV18	.	TRBJ1-1	TRBD1	TGTGCCAGCTCACCACAGGGGGCGCAGAACACTGAAGCTTTCTTT	CASSPQGAQNTEAFF
TRBV29-1	.	TRBJ1-4	TRBD1	TGCAGCGTTAGGGACAGCCCTTCTAATGAAAAACTGTTTTTT	CSVRDSPSNEKLFF
TRBV5-1	.	TRBJ2-3	.	TGCGCCAGCAGGTCGGCCCAAAGCACAGATACGCAGTATTTT	CASRSAQSTDTQYF
TRBV2	.	TRBJ2-7	.	TGTGCCAGCAGTGAAGGTGGTTACGAGCAGTACTTC	CASSEGGYEQYF
TRBV6-6	.	TRBJ2-3	TRBD2	TGTGCCAGCAGCCGCGGGACTAGCGGAAGCACAGATACGCAGTATTTT	CASSRGTSGSTDTQYF
TRBV6-1	.	TRBJ1-5	.	TGTGCCAGCAGCACGGGGGGGAATCAGCCCCAGCATTTT	CASSTGGNQPQHF
TRBV6-6	.	TRBJ1-1	.	TGTGCCAGTGCCCGCGGGCCTGGCACTGAAGCTTTCTTT	CASARGPGTEAFF
TRBV7-9	.	TRBJ1-3	.	TGTGCCAGCAGCTTAGGGGGCGCTGGAAACACCATATATTTT	CASSLGGAGNTIYF
TRBV2	.	TRBJ1-2	.	TGTGCCAGCACCGAGGATGGTAGTAATGGCTACACCTTC	CASTEDGSNGYTF
TRBV5-1	few	TRBJ1-2	.	TGCGCCAGCAGCCAAACACCCGGGGGGGATGTCTATGGCTACACCTTC	CASSQTPGGDVYGYTF
TRBV29-1	.	TRBJ2-1	.	TGCAGCGTTGAACGGAGCTCCTACAATGAGCAGTTCTTC	CSVERSSYNEQFF
TRBV7-9	.	TRBJ1-1	.	TGTGCCAGCAGCTTAGATGGAAGGTCGAACACTGAAGCTTTCTTT	CASSLDGRSNTEAFF
TRBV7-2	few	TRBJ2-5	.	TGTGCCAGCAGCCCCGGTTTGCACCGGGAGACCCAGTACTTC	CASSPGLHRETQYF
TRBV15	once	TRBJ1-2	.	TGTGCCACCAGCAGAGATCACGGGGAGGTGGGCTACACCTTC	CATSRDHGEVGYTF